The clone carrying this TCR beta chain was seen repeatedly, ten times or more. Its antigen is unknown. The V end lost 7 bases, the J end lost 0 bases, and 13 bases lay between the germline ends. Germline CDR1 is LNHDA and CDR2 is SQIVND (reference sequence). This CDR3 region has 16 residues. TCRdb reprocessed the PCR reads via MiXCR. The data show 20,000 to 30,000 clones, 13% seen once. This entry is derived from a study of metastatic and nonmetastatic thyroid tumors. Study in general: From malignant and benign thyroid patients, repertoires in blood and in tumor or nodule tissue were compared.

Patients underwent thyroid surgery, and none had received any treatment before it. Study-level findings and limits: Reportedly, malignant thyroid tumors had significantly higher TCR beta diversity than benign nodules, in blood and tumor.

The chain uses TRBV19 and TRBJ2-6; D may be TRBD1 (6 bases). This TCR was sampled from a female donor with papillary thyroid cancer or a benign thyroid nodule (not recorded which). Some clones in this sample may be carry-over from other donors' samples. Sequencing input: blood. The CDR3 DNA follows: TGTGCCAGTATCTTCAGGGGAAGCTCTGGGGCCAACGTCCTGACTTTC. It encodes CASIFRGSSGANVLTF. Using reference TRBV19 and TRBJ2-6 for the parts outside the CDR3, the full variable domain is DGGITQSPKYLFRKEGQNVTLSCEQNLNHDAMYWYRQDPGQGLRLIYYSQIVNDFQKGDIAEGYSVSREKKESFPLTVTSAQKNPTAFYLCASIFRGSSGANVLTFGAGSRLTVL.